The present T cell receptor (beta chain) was sequenced within a study of OX40 agonist ivuxolimab in advanced cancers. Overall study: Administration of intravenous ivuxolimab to patients occurred every 2 weeks at 0.01 to 10 mg/kg. A history of anti-PD-1, anti-PD-L1 or anti-CTLA-4 therapy was acceptable, and 40% had some.

There are 14 residues in the CDR3. The V gene's germline CDR1 is SGHAT and CDR2 FQNNGV. V lost 5 bases, J lost 2 bases, and 12 bases lay in between. Generated by immunoSEQ multiplex PCR, the TCRdb table keeps only in-frame clones and is missing some. The table has almost 70,000 clones, roughly nine tenths seen once. This receptor was obtained from an adult with an advanced solid tumor such as melanoma, head and neck, liver or kidney cancer. The starting material was CD4+ or CD8+ T cells sorted from blood, obtained in a trial of the OX40 agonist ivuxolimab. The rearrangement uses TRBV11-2 and TRBJ2-5; D is unresolved. The CDR3 reads CASSPNPNQETQYF. The CDR3 DNA reads TGTGCCAGCAGCCCCAATCCGAATCAAGAGACCCAGTACTTC.